These 24 T cell receptor beta chains were sequenced from one sample in a study of blood T cell repertoires in COVID-19. Here immunoSEQ multiplex PCR was the method, and the copy in TCRdb shows in-frame clones only, minus some. The sample lists about 120,000 clones, about 80% occurring once. The material sequenced was peripheral blood. The receptors derive from a man aged 70-80 years with active or convalescent COVID-19.

V is TRBV6-2 or TRBV6-3 and J is TRBJ2-7, with 7 bases fitting TRBD1. Per germline, CDR1 MNHEY and CDR2 SVGEGT. Losses at the gene ends were 2 bases for V and 1 base for J; bases not matched to a gene: 8. CDR3 length: 16 amino acids. The CDR3, as DNA: TGTGCCAGCAGTTACGAGGGGGCAGGTCGTTCCTACGAGCAGTACTTC. Translating it yields CASSYEGAGRSYEQYF.

V is TRBV29-1 and J is TRBJ1-3; D call uncertain. The CDR3 extends over 13 amino acids. V lost 4 bases, J lost 4 bases, and 11 bases lay in between. Looked up from germline, CDR1 is SQVTM and CDR2 is ANQGSEA. The CDR3 loop reads CSVGAGMGNTIYF. In DNA, the CDR3 is TGCAGCGTTGGCGCAGGCATGGGAAACACCATATATTTT. The complete variable domain, with remaining parts taken from reference TRBV29-1 and TRBJ1-3, reads SAVISQKPSRDICQRGTSLTIQCQVDSQVTMMFWYRQQPGQSLTLIATANQGSEATYESGFVIDKFPISRPNLTFSTLTVSNMSPEDSSIYLCSVGAGMGNTIYFGEGSWLTVV.

This clone was seen a single time. The chain couples TRBV21-1 to TRBJ1-4; the table calls TRBD1, which could not be checked here. TRBV21-1 represents a pseudogene. The CDR3 extends over 13 amino acids. The CDR3 nucleotides read TGTGCCAGCAGAGACAGGGAAAATGAAAAACTGTTTTTT. Encoded protein: CASRDRENEKLFF.

This clone showed up just a few times. The rearrangement joins TRBV15 to TRBJ2-2; 8 positions agree with TRBD2. Germline-derived CDR1 and CDR2 are LNHNV and YYDKDF (reference sequence). J was trimmed by 7 bases and V by 4 bases; bases with no gene match: 5. The CDR3 spans 14 residues. Here the CDR3 DNA reads TGTGCCACCAGCAATAGCGGGATGGTCGGGGAGCTGTTTTTT. Its protein product is CATSNSGMVGELFF.

This clone was counted between two and nine times. The J gene is TRBJ2-3, the V gene TRBV7-8, with D maybe TRBD2 (6 bases). Trimming left V 1 base short and J 2 bases short, with 13 bases between. The CDR3 spans 16 residues. CDR1 and CDR2 (germline): SGHVS, FQNEAQ. The CDR3 coding sequence is TGTGCCAGCAGCTTAGTAGGCGGGGAGCCCACAGATACGCAGTATTTT. It encodes CASSLVGGEPTDTQYF. The variable domain in full, completed from reference TRBV7-8 and TRBJ2-3, reads GAGVSQSPRYKVAKRGQDVALRCDPISGHVSLFWYQQALGQGPEFLTYFQNEAQLDKSGLPSDRFFAERPEGSVSTLKIQRTQQEDSAVYLCASSLVGGEPTDTQYFGPGTRLTVL.

CDR3 nucleotide sequence: TGTGCCAGCAGCCCGGCGGGGGACCCCTACAATGAGCAGTTCTTC. It translates to CASSPAGDPYNEQFF. The J gene is TRBJ2-1, the V gene TRBV5-5; 7 bases fit TRBD2. The CDR3 has 15 residues. Trimming at V came to 4 bases and at J to 2 bases, leaving 6 bases not matched to a gene. The germline V gene has CDR1 SGHKS and CDR2 YYEKEE (reference sequence). Full variable domain (rest looked up from reference TRBV5-5 and TRBJ2-1): DAGVTQSPTHLIKTRGQQVTLRCSPISGHKSVSWYQQVLGQGPQFIFQYYEKEERGRGNFPDRFSARQFPNYSSELNVNALLLGDSALYLCASSPAGDPYNEQFFGPGTRLTVL.

The rearrangement links TRBV5-1 to TRBJ2-1; possibly TRBD1 for D (5 bases). This CDR3 spans 16 amino acids. Trimming took off 0 bases at V and 0 bases at J, with 10 bases between the two ends. Germline V CDR1 and CDR2: SGHRS, YFSETQ. Here the CDR3 DNA reads TGCGCCAGCAGCTTGGGGTACAGGATCTCCTACAATGAGCAGTTCTTC. Translation: CASSLGYRISYNEQFF.

On this clone: In the same sample, other DNA sequences code for this CDR3. J is TRBJ2-2 and V is TRBV7-2; a possible D gene is TRBD1 (5 bases). The CDR3 has 14 amino acids. Germline V gives CDR1 SGHTA, CDR2 FQGNSA. Trimming cost V 5 bases and J 7 bases, with 14 bases left between them. CDR3 loop: CASSPQGSDGELFF. The CDR3 DNA reads as TGTGCCAGCAGCCCCCAGGGTTCGGACGGGGAGCTGTTTTTT.

The chain combines TRBV11-2 with TRBJ1-2; D perhaps matches TRBD1 (6 bases). Trimming took off 4 bases at V and 5 bases at J, with 11 bases between the two ends. CDR3 size: 13 residues. Germline CDR1 reads SGHAT; CDR2 reads FQNNGV. CDR3 region: CASSYRVGYGYTF. In DNA form, the CDR3 reads TGTGCCAGCAGCTACAGGGTGGGGTATGGCTACACCTTC.

The rearrangement links TRBV4-1 to TRBJ1-2; possibly TRBD1 for D (5 bases). In germline, CDR1 is MGHRA, CDR2 YSYEKL. V was pared by 0 bases and J by 8 bases, with 13 bases between. This CDR3 contains 14 residues. CDR3 DNA sequence: TGCGCCAGCAGCCAAGATGCGTCCAGGGTCGGCTACACCTTC. Translating it yields CASSQDASRVGYTF.

The V call is TRBV7-9, the J call TRBJ1-1, with D maybe TRBD1 (6 bases). CDR1 SEHNR and CDR2 FQNEAQ come from the germline V gene (reference sequence). V lost 1 base and J 11 bases, leaving 20 bases between the germline ends. The CDR3 length is 15 residues. CDR3 amino acids: CASSLGNRVGSPAFF. CDR3 coding DNA: TGTGCCAGCAGCTTAGGAAACAGGGTAGGAAGTCCCGCTTTCTTT. Supplemented by reference TRBV7-9 and TRBJ1-1, the full variable domain reads DTGVSQNPRHKITKRGQNVTFRCDPISEHNRLYWYRQTLGQGPEFLTYFQNEAQLEKSRLLSDRFSAERPKGSFSTLEIQRTEQGDSAMYLCASSLGNRVGSPAFFGQGTRLTVV.

This clone has a single count. V and J are TRBV12-3 or TRBV12-4 and TRBJ1-2; TRBD1 agrees at 7 bases. The ends lost 6 bases at V and 3 bases at J; junction bases unmatched: 4. This CDR3 is built from 13 residues. The CDR3 DNA follows: TGTGCCAGCAGCCGGGGACAGCACTATGGCTACACCTTC. As protein: CASSRGQHYGYTF.

The chain carries TRBV6-2 or TRBV6-3 and TRBJ2-5, with 7 bases lining up with TRBD2. This CDR3 has 15 residues. CDR1 and CDR2 from the germline V gene are MNHEY and SVGEGT. Trimming at V came to 3 bases and at J to 1 base, leaving 5 bases not matched to a gene. The CDR3 DNA sequence: TGTGCCAGCAGTTATCAGGGAGGGCCCCAAGAGACCCAGTACTTC. Protein product: CASSYQGGPQETQYF.

The J gene is TRBJ1-1, the V gene TRBV7-8, with D possibly TRBD1 on 6 matching bases. The germline CDR1 and CDR2 sequences are SGHVS and FQNEAQ. Trimming left V 5 bases short and J 1 base short, with 17 bases between. The CDR3 totals 16 residues. The DNA for the CDR3 is TGTGCCAGCAGCCACCTCCGGGACACCCGGAACACTGAAGCTTTCTTT. Its protein product is CASSHLRDTRNTEAFF.

The chain is built from TRBV28 and TRBJ2-1, with 14 bases lining up with TRBD2. The CDR3 runs 17 residues. The junction had 1 base not matched to a gene; V was cut back by 3 bases and J by 0 bases. From germline, CDR1 is MDHEN and CDR2 SYDVKM. The CDR3 sequence is CASSFGLAGGSYNEQFF. CDR3 DNA sequence: TGTGCCAGCAGTTTCGGACTAGCGGGAGGCTCCTACAATGAGCAGTTCTTC.

V gene TRBV3-1 (or the pseudogene TRBV3-2) combines with J gene TRBJ1-2; D is perhaps TRBD1 (6 bases). V was pared by 2 bases and J by 8 bases, with 15 bases between. Germline-derived CDR1 and CDR2 are LGHDT and YNNKEL (reference sequence). This CDR3 contains 14 residues. This chain's CDR3 is CASSQIRGARGYTF. The DNA for the CDR3 is TGTGCCAGCAGCCAAATCAGGGGCGCAAGGGGCTACACCTTC.

The CDR3 spells CASSVSGTGGTEAFF. The CDR3, as DNA: TGTGCCAGCAGCGTGTCCGGGACAGGGGGCACTGAAGCTTTCTTT. The chain couples TRBV9 to TRBJ1-1; 11 bases fit TRBD1. Germline trimming cut 2 bases from V and 4 bases from J; bases unmatched to any gene: 4. This CDR3 region has 15 residues. The germline V gene encodes CDR1 SGDLS and CDR2 YYNGEE. Together with reference TRBV9 and TRBJ1-1, the CDR3 gives the full variable domain: DSGVTQTPKHLITATGQRVTLRCSPRSGDLSVYWYQQSLDQGLQFLIQYYNGEERAKGNILERFSAQQFPDLHSELNLSSLELGDSALYFCASSVSGTGGTEAFFGQGTRLTVV.

The chain employs TRBV21-1 and TRBJ2-2; the table's TRBD2 call for D was not verified on the DNA. TRBV21-1 is reported as a pseudogene. This CDR3 is built from 19 residues. The CDR3 sequence is CASIKLTSGRWRERGELFF. The CDR3 DNA sequence: TGTGCCAGCATCAAACTGACTAGCGGGAGGTGGCGGGAAAGAGGGGAGCTGTTTTTT.

The rearrangement joins TRBV28 to TRBJ1-6, with TRBD1 as a possible D gene (6 bases). CDR3 size: 15 residues. CDR1 is MDHEN and CDR2 is SYDVKM in the germline V gene. V was trimmed by 4 bases and J by 10 bases, leaving 17 bases between them. The CDR3 region is CASSSPQGPGSPLHF. CDR3 DNA: TGTGCCAGCAGTTCCCCGCAGGGGCCCGGATCACCCCTCCACTTT.

The rearrangement links TRBV19 to TRBJ1-6; 7 positions agree with TRBD1. Germline V gives CDR1 LNHDA, CDR2 SQIVND (reference sequence). The CDR3 runs 15 residues. V trimming: 6 bases; J trimming: 6 bases; junction bases outside the gene matches: 8. The CDR3 spells CASRHRTGVNSPLHF. In DNA form, the CDR3 reads TGTGCCAGTAGACACCGGACAGGAGTTAATTCACCCCTCCACTTT.

V usage is TRBV5-1 and J usage is TRBJ2-1, with 12 bases matching TRBD2. After removal of 4 bases from V and 8 bases from J, the junction contained 4 bases not matched to a gene. This CDR3 is 14 amino acids long. Germline-derived CDR1 and CDR2 are SGHRS and YFSETQ. Here the CDR3 reads CASSPLAGGHEQFF. CDR3 bases: TGCGCCAGCAGCCCGCTAGCGGGAGGGCATGAGCAGTTCTTC.

The chain couples TRBV6-5 to TRBJ1-4, with D hard to call. This CDR3 is 13 amino acids long. V lost 5 bases and J 7 bases, leaving 11 bases between the germline ends. Germline loops: CDR1 MNHEY, CDR2 SVGAGI. The CDR3 DNA sequence: TGTGCCAGCAGTCCACGGGAGATTGAAAAACTGTTTTTT. This codes for CASSPREIEKLFF.

DNA for the CDR3: TGTGCCAGCAATCTGGGGTACAGGGAAGCTTTCTTT. Translation gives CASNLGYREAFF. The V gene is TRBV28, the J gene TRBJ1-1; tentatively, D is TRBD1 (5 bases). CDR1 is MDHEN, CDR2 SYDVKM, per germline. The CDR3 totals 12 residues. Deletions cut 7 bases from V and 8 bases from J, with 14 bases between.

V usage is TRBV5-1 and J usage is TRBJ2-1; TRBD2 matches 7 bases. The junction had 7 bases not matched to a gene; V was cut back by 4 bases and J by 3 bases. This CDR3 has 15 residues. Germline-derived CDR1 and CDR2 are SGHRS and YFSETQ. The CDR3 is CASSGSGASYNEQFF. Written as DNA, the CDR3 is TGCGCCAGCAGCGGGAGCGGGGCAAGCTACAATGAGCAGTTCTTC.